This entry concerns a single TCR beta chain. Its cognate antigen is unknown. These data come from a study of cytomegalovirus exposure and HLA in healthy donors. Study at large: Genotyping of roughly 400 donors showed that about 83% belonged to the Caucasian-associated ancestry cluster.

The primer mix had 60 Vbeta and 13 Jbeta primers. Assay used: immunoSEQ multiplex PCR; TCRdb lists only in-frame clones, some missing. The table has approximately 200,000 clones, around three quarters seen once. Study findings and constraints: There were reportedly fewer N-insertions in an Asian-associated ancestry cluster than the roughly 670-donor mean, in a later analysis. The study found most TCR sequences rare, yet found some public TCRs in many donors.

CDR1 is MGHRA and CDR2 is YSYEKL in the germline V gene. V shed 0 bases and J shed 0 bases, with 5 bases lying between them. The CDR3 has 15 residues. The chain carries TRBV4-1 and TRBJ2-2; D gene ambiguous. This TCR was recovered from a woman aged 18-29 years in good health and CMV-seronegative. Sequenced: PBMCs. The CDR3 is CASSQEQTNTGELFF. The CDR3 coding sequence is TGCGCCAGCAGCCAAGAACAGACGAACACCGGGGAGCTGTTTTTT.